This T cell receptor (beta chain) was retrieved from a study of blood T cells in healthy people across ages. Study-wide results and caveats: Across samples, TCR beta diversity tracked strongly with naive T cell percentage. Long-lived and aged donors differed, with more naive CD4+ cells and higher diversity in the long-lived. Since the PBMCs were unsorted, naive and antigen-experienced cells could not be conclusively compared.

Together with a sample-barcoded 5' primer, a J-beta primer mix was included in a second PCR lasting roughly 6 to 12 cycles. TCRdb recomputed calls from the 5' RACE reads with MiXCR, one row per CDR3 protein. Of almost 800,000 distinct CDR3 sequences in the sample, roughly 64% were seen once. In its sample, this clonotype was seen a few times. Its antigen is unknown. The CDR3 is made up of 12 amino acids. V was clipped by 5 bases and J by 5 bases, with 9 bases between them. Germline V gene data show CDR1 as SGHAT and CDR2 as FQDESV (reference sequence). Every donor provided approximately 10 milliliters of peripheral blood.

The chain has TRBV11-1 and TRBJ2-5, with unresolved D. This receptor was identified in a man aged 30 to 45 in good health. The sample consisted of blood. The CDR3 protein is CASSTNRETQYF. The CDR3 DNA sequence: TGTGCCAGCAGCACAAACCGGGAGACCCAGTACTTC.